This record concerns one T cell receptor beta chain sequence. The sample is drawn from a study of PD-1 blockade in mismatch repair-deficient tumors. Assay: immunoSEQ multiplex PCR; the TCRdb copy retains only in-frame clones and omits some. The sample shows some 84,000 clones, approximately 81% of them seen only once. Mismatch repair deficiency was confirmed in all patients, by PCR or immunohistochemistry. This CDR3 region has 15 residues. The germline V gene has CDR1 MDHEN and CDR2 SYDVKM. V lost 1 base and J lost 8, with 17 bases in between. The V gene is TRBV28, the J gene TRBJ1-2; tentatively, D is TRBD1 (5 bases). The sample here was peripheral blood, taken 12 weeks after starting pembrolizumab. The source of this sequence is an adult with mismatch repair-deficient cancer. CDR3 region: CASSLSWQGESGYTF. As DNA, the CDR3 is TGTGCCAGCAGTTTATCTTGGCAGGGCGAGAGCGGCTACACCTTC.